One and the same sample provided the 6 T cell receptor beta chains below, sequenced in a study of CD8 T cell repertoires and HIV-1 epitope variants. Their cognate antigens are unknown. The data were produced by immunoSEQ multiplex PCR, yet TCRdb's version contains in-frame clones alone and is incomplete. The sample lists 6,000 or so clones, around three fifths occurring once. The sequenced sample consisted of cultured CD8+ T cells derived from PBMCs. The source of these receptors is a male donor with HIV.

This clone was observed a handful of times. The chain recombines TRBV7-2 with TRBJ2-7; either TRBD1 or TRBD2 may supply D (5 bases each). The CDR3 spans 17 residues. Germline values: CDR1 SGHTA, CDR2 FQGNSA. V was clipped by 5 bases and J by 2 bases, with 22 bases between them. For the CDR3, the DNA is TGTGCCAGCAGCCTAGGGGATGGAGCGGCCTCTACCTACGAGCAGTACTTC. Residues: CASSLGDGAASTYEQYF.

This chain connects TRBV7-3 to TRBJ2-5, with no clear D. CDR1 SGHTA and CDR2 FQGTGA come from the germline V gene. The CDR3 extends over 14 amino acids. V lost 1 base and J lost 4, with 10 bases in between. CDR3 DNA sequence: TGTGCCAGCAGCTTAAAGGAGACGGGAGAGACCCAGTACTTC. Translated, it gives CASSLKETGETQYF.

The chain joins TRBV19 to TRBJ1-1; D is ambiguous. The CDR3 has 14 residues. V was shortened by 8 bases and J by 4 bases, with 17 bases between the two germline ends. From germline, CDR1 is LNHDA and CDR2 SQIVND (reference sequence). This chain's CDR3 is CASSDGAWGTEAFF. DNA for the CDR3: TGTGCCAGTTCCGACGGAGCCTGGGGCACTGAAGCTTTCTTT.

V is TRBV28 and J is TRBJ2-3; tentatively, D is TRBD2 (5 bases). Germline CDR1 MDHEN, CDR2 SYDVKM. Trimming removed 3 bases at V and 5 bases at J, with 9 bases between. This CDR3 has 13 residues. The CDR3 bases are TGTGCCAGCAGTTTGCAGGCGGGAGATACGCAGTATTTT. Translating gives CASSLQAGDTQYF.

This clone was found a few times. The V gene is TRBV28, the J gene TRBJ2-1; D remains ambiguous. The CDR3 totals 14 residues. Trimming took 5 bases from V and 6 from J, leaving 14 bases between them. CDR1 and CDR2 from the germline V gene are MDHEN and SYDVKM. The CDR3 sequence is CASSKPLGFNEQFF. The DNA for the CDR3 is TGTGCCAGCAGTAAACCTCTAGGATTCAATGAGCAGTTCTTC.

The chain is built from TRBV7-2 and TRBJ1-6; D unresolved. The CDR3 consists of 14 residues. Trimming shortened V by 6 bases and J by 11 bases, and 17 bases separated the two germline ends. CDR1 and CDR2 from the germline V gene are SGHTA and FQGNSA. CDR3 DNA: TGTGCCAGCAGACTACGGGTTTCCTCGGCACCCCTCCACTTT. This codes for CASRLRVSSAPLHF.